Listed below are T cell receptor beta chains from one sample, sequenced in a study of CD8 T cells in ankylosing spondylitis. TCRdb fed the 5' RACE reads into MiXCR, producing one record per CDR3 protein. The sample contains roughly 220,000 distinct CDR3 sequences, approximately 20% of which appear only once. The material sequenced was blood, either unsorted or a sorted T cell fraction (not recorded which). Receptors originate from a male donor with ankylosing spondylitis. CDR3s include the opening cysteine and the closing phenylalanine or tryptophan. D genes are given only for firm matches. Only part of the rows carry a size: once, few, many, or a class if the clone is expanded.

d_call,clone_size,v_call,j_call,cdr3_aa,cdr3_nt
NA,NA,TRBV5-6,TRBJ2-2,CASSSDTFNTGELFF,TGTGCCAGCAGCTCGGACACGTTTAACACCGGGGAGCTGTTTTTT
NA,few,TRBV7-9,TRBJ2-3,CASSLVALDTQYF,TGTGCCAGCAGCTTAGTCGCGTTGGATACGCAGTATTTT
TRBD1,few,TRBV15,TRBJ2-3,CATSPEDRGDTQYF,TGTGCCACCAGCCCGGAAGACAGGGGCGATACGCAGTATTTT
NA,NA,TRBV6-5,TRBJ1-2,CASSYTTGHGYTF,TGTGCCAGCAGTTACACAACAGGGCATGGCTACACCTTC
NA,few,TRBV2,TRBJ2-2,CASSDHRDVNTGELFF,TGTGCCAGCAGTGACCACCGGGACGTAAACACCGGGGAGCTGTTTTTT
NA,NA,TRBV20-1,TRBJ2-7,CSASPLDRGSYEQYF,TGCAGTGCTTCCCCATTGGATAGGGGCTCCTACGAGCAGTACTTC
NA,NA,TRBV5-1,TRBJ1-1,CASSPPLANTEAFF,TGCGCCAGCAGCCCCCCATTGGCGAACACTGAAGCTTTCTTT
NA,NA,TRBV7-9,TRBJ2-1,CASSLGSRPDNEQFF,TGTGCCAGCAGCTTAGGGTCTAGGCCCGACAATGAGCAGTTCTTC
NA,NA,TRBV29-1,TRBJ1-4,CSVPPNEKLFF,TGCAGCGTCCCGCCGAATGAAAAACTGTTTTTT
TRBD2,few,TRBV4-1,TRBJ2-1,CASSQTTSGSYNEQFF,TGCGCCAGCAGCCAAACGACTAGCGGGAGCTACAATGAGCAGTTCTTC
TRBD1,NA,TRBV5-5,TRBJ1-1,CASSDRTGGITEAFF,TGTGCCAGCAGCGACCGGACAGGAGGTATCACTGAAGCTTTCTTT
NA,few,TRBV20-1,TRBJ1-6,CSAQVGGEYNSPLHF,TGCAGTGCTCAGGTCGGGGGGGAATATAATTCACCCCTCCACTTT
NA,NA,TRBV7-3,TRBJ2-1,CASSADSSYNEQFF,TGTGCCAGCAGCGCAGACAGCTCCTACAATGAGCAGTTCTTC
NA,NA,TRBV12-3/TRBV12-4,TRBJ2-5,CASSFGDSQETQYF,TGTGCCAGCAGTTTCGGCGACAGCCAAGAGACCCAGTACTTC
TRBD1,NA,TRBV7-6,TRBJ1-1,CASSLAQGTGVTEAFF,TGTGCCAGCAGCTTAGCTCAGGGGACAGGGGTAACTGAAGCTTTCTTT
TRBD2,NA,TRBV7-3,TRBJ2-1,CASSLSGGEYNEQFF,TGTGCCAGCAGCTTAAGTGGGGGGGAGTACAATGAGCAGTTCTTC
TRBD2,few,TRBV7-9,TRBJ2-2,CASSPSGRDTGELFF,TGTGCCAGCAGCCCTAGCGGGAGGGACACCGGGGAGCTGTTTTTT
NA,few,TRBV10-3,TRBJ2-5,CAISDTNQETQYF,TGTGCCATCAGTGATACCAATCAAGAGACCCAGTACTTC
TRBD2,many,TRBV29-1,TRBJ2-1,CSVDGTSGAYNEQFF,TGCAGCGTTGACGGGACTAGCGGGGCATACAATGAGCAGTTCTTC
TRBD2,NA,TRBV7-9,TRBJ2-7,CASSIMDRGEGQYF,TGTGCCAGCAGCATAATGGACCGCGGGGAGGGGCAGTACTTC
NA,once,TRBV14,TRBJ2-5,CASSQEERGTFYQETQYF,TGTGCCAGCAGCCAGGAAGAGCGCGGGACCTTTTACCAAGAGACCCAGTACTTC
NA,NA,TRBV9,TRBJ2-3,CASSATPPLTDTQYF,TGTGCCAGCAGCGCTACTCCCCCACTCACAGATACGCAGTATTTT
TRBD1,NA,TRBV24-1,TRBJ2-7,CATSEPGQGSHEQYF,TGTGCCACCAGTGAACCGGGACAGGGGAGCCACGAGCAGTACTTC
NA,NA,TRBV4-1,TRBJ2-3,CASSFRDGETDTQYF,TGCGCCAGCAGCTTCCGGGACGGGGAGACAGATACGCAGTATTTT
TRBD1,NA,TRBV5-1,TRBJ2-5,CASSLAGQGLQETQYF,TGCGCCAGCAGCTTGGCGGGACAGGGTCTCCAAGAGACCCAGTACTTC
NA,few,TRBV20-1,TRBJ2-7,CSARERADLYEQYF,TGCAGTGCTAGAGAAAGGGCGGATTTATACGAGCAGTACTTC
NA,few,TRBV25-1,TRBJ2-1,CASSTRTEDNEQFF,TGTGCCAGCAGTACCCGGACAGAAGACAATGAGCAGTTCTTC
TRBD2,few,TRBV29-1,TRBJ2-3,CSAVAGARTDTQYF,TGCAGCGCTGTAGCGGGGGCCCGCACAGATACGCAGTATTTT
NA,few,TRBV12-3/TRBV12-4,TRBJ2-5,CASSWEKMTQYF,TGTGCCAGCAGTTGGGAGAAGATGACCCAGTACTTC